The 8 T cell receptor beta chains in this list originate from one sample, sequenced in a study of T cell responses to AZD1222 COVID-19 vaccine. TCRdb's copy holds only in-frame clones and misses some; the assay was immunoSEQ multiplex PCR. The sample yields roughly 190,000 clones, more than 85% seen once. The specimen comprised peripheral blood, sampled on day 0 of AZD1222 vaccination. The receptors derive from an adult in good health.

The genes are TRBV7-8 and TRBJ2-5; D unresolved. The CDR3 is 15 amino acids. V lost 5 bases and J 1 base, leaving 14 bases between the germline ends. Per the germline V gene, CDR1 is SGHVS and CDR2 is FQNEAQ. In nucleotides, the CDR3 is TGTGCCAGCAGCAGACTGACGAGGTCCCAAGAGACCCAGTACTTC. Protein product: CASSRLTRSQETQYF.

The chain employs TRBV13 and TRBJ1-6; a possible D gene is TRBD1 (6 bases). In germline, CDR1 is PRHDT, CDR2 FYEKMQ (reference sequence). The V end lost 1 base, the J end lost 7 bases, and 11 bases lay between the germline ends. The CDR3 sequence is 15 residues long. The CDR3 DNA follows: TGTGCCAGCAGCTTAGTTTGGGGGGCGAATTCACCCCTCCACTTT. Protein product: CASSLVWGANSPLHF. Variable domain in full (rest from reference TRBV13 and TRBJ1-6): AAGVIQSPRHLIKEKRETATLKCYPIPRHDTVYWYQQGPGQDPQFLISFYEKMQSDKGSIPDRFSAQQFSDYHSELNMSSLELGDSALYFCASSLVWGANSPLHFGNGTRLTVT.

The V gene is TRBV13, the J gene TRBJ1-1, with D possibly TRBD1 on 5 matching bases. The CDR3 contains 13 residues. Germline V gives CDR1 PRHDT, CDR2 FYEKMQ (reference sequence). Trimming stripped 5 bases from V and 6 bases from J, with 13 bases between. This CDR3 is CASSPPGEPEAFF. The CDR3 DNA is TGTGCCAGCAGCCCTCCGGGGGAACCTGAAGCTTTCTTT.

The chain uses TRBV5-8 and TRBJ1-1; 7 bases match TRBD1. V was clipped by 4 bases and J by 0 bases; unmatched bases: 6. Germline CDR1 is SGHTS and CDR2 is YDEGEE. This CDR3 has 15 amino acids. CDR3 coding DNA: TGTGCCAGCAGCCCGGACAGGTTTTTGAACACTGAAGCTTTCTTT. Translated: CASSPDRFLNTEAFF.

The rearrangement joins TRBV21-1 to TRBJ2-6; the D segment call TRBD1 is taken from the table without a DNA check. TRBV21-1 counts as a pseudogene. CDR3 size: 16 residues. CDR3 DNA sequence: TGTGCCAGCAGCCCCTCCAGGGCCCCTGGGGCCAACGTCCTGACTTTC. Translation gives CASSPSRAPGANVLTF.

This chain links TRBV19 with TRBJ1-1, with D maybe TRBD1 (6 bases). The germline V gene has CDR1 LNHDA and CDR2 SQIVND (reference sequence). The CDR3 runs to 14 residues. V lost 5 bases and J lost 0, with 10 bases in between. This chain's CDR3 is CASSGQLMNTEAFF. CDR3 sequence (DNA): TGTGCCAGTAGTGGACAGCTCATGAACACTGAAGCTTTCTTT.

The V gene is TRBV14, the J gene TRBJ1-4; D ambiguous. The CDR3 contains 19 residues. V shed 4 bases and J shed 0 bases, with 21 bases lying between them. Germline CDR1 SGHDN, CDR2 FVKESK. CDR3 sequence: CASSLGGVPDRATNEKLFF. CDR3 nucleotide sequence: TGTGCCAGCAGCCTAGGCGGGGTACCGGATCGGGCAACTAATGAAAAACTGTTTTTT. The full variable domain, completed using reference TRBV14 and TRBJ1-4, is EAGVTQFPSHSVIEKGQTVTLRCDPISGHDNLYWYRRVMGKEIKFLLHFVKESKQDESGMPNNRFLAERTGGTYSTLKVQPAELEDSGVYFCASSLGGVPDRATNEKLFFGSGTQLSVL.

The V gene is TRBV2, the J gene TRBJ1-2; D unclear. Germline CDR1 is SNHLY and CDR2 is FYNNEI. Deletions cut 7 bases from V and 4 bases from J, with 10 bases between. The CDR3 loop spans 12 amino acids. CDR3 in amino acids: CASKPGLYGYTF. The CDR3 DNA follows: TGTGCCAGCAAGCCAGGACTCTATGGCTACACCTTC.